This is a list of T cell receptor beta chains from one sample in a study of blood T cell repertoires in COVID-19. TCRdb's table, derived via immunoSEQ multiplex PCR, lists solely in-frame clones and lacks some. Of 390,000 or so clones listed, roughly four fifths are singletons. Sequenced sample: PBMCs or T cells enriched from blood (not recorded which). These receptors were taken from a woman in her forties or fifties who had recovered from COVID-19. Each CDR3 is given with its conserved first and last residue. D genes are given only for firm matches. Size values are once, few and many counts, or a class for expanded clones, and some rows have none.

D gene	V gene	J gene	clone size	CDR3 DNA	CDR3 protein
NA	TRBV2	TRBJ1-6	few	TGTGCCAGCAGTGAAGCGTGGGCTAATTCACCCCTCCACTTT	CASSEAWANSPLHF
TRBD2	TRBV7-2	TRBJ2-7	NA	TGTGCCAGCAGCCCCGGGACTAGCGGCTACGAGCAGTACTTC	CASSPGTSGYEQYF
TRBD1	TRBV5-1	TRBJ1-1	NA	TGCGCCAGCAGCCGAAGACAGGGAGCGTTGAACACTGAAGCTTTCTTT	CASSRRQGALNTEAFF
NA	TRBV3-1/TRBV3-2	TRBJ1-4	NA	TGTGCCAGCAGCCAAGGCCAGGGATACTACGAAAAACTGTTTTTT	CASSQGQGYYEKLFF
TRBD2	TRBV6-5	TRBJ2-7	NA	TGTGCCAGCATGAGCGGACTAGCGGGGGTCGAGCAGTACTTC	CASMSGLAGVEQYF
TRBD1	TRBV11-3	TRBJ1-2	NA	TGTGCCAGCAGCTCCGGACAGGGGTTAGCTAACTATGGCTACACCTTC	CASSSGQGLANYGYTF
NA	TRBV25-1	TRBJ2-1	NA	TGTGCCAGCAGTGAATGGAGTGGCAATGAGCAGTTCTTC	CASSEWSGNEQFF
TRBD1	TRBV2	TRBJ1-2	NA	TGTGCCAGCAGGGGCGGGACAGGGAACTATGGCTACACCTTC	CASRGGTGNYGYTF
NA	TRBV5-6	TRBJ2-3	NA	TGTGCCAGCAGCTTGGACAGCAGTTTCTCAGATACGCAGTATTTT	CASSLDSSFSDTQYF
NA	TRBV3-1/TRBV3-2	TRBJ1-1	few	TGTGCCAGCAGCCAAGCTCAGGGGAAGACTGAAGCTTTCTTT	CASSQAQGKTEAFF
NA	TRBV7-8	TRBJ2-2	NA	TGTGCCAGCAGCGGACAGAGAACGGGGCCGAACACCGGGGAGCTGTTTTTT	CASSGQRTGPNTGELFF
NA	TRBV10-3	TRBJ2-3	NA	TGTGCCATCAGAGAGGGGCTTTCAAGCACAGATACGCAGTATTTT	CAIREGLSSTDTQYF
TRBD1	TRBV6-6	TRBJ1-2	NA	TGTGCCAGCAGTTCCGGGACAGGGGGTGGCTACACCTTC	CASSSGTGGGYTF
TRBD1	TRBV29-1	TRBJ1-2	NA	TGCAGCGTTGAGGTTGGCAGGGGGCATGGCTACACCTTC	CSVEVGRGHGYTF
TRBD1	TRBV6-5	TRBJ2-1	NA	TGTGCCAGCAGAGCTACAGGGGCCTCCTACAATGAGCAGTTCTTC	CASRATGASYNEQFF
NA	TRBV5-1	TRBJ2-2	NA	TGCGCCAGCGCTCTTGGCAGGGGGAACACCGGGGAGCTGTTTTTT	CASALGRGNTGELFF
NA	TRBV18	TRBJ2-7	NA	TGTGCCAGCTCATCCACAGTGGACTACGAGCAGTACTTC	CASSSTVDYEQYF
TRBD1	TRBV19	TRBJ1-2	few	TGTGCCAGTGGGGACAGGGGCGCTAACTATGGCTACACCTTC	CASGDRGANYGYTF
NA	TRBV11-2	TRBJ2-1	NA	TGTGCCAGCAGCTTCCTCCACCTCGGGTATGAGCAGTTCTTC	CASSFLHLGYEQFF
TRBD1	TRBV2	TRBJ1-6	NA	TGTGCCAGCAGCGGAGGGACAGCCAATAATTCACCCCTCCACTTT	CASSGGTANNSPLHF
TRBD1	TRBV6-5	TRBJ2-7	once	TGTGCCAGCAGATTAACCCGGGACAGTTCCTACGAGCAGTACTTC	CASRLTRDSSYEQYF
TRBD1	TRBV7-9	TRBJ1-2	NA	TGTGCCAGCAGCCGAACGGGACAGGGGGCTTTTGACTATGGCTACACCTTC	CASSRTGQGAFDYGYTF
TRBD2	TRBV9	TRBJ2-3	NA	TGTGCCAGCAGCGTATTGTCGACTAGCGGGGGTTTAGCAGATACGCAGTATTTT	CASSVLSTSGGLADTQYF
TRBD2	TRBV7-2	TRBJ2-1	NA	TGTGCCAGCAGCCCAGGTAGGGCGGGAGGCCTCAATGAGCAGTTCTTC	CASSPGRAGGLNEQFF
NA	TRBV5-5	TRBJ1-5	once	TGTGCCAGCAGCTTGGAAGCGGCAGATAGCAATCAGCCCCAGCATTTT	CASSLEAADSNQPQHF
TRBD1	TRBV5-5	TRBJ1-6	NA	TGTGCCAGCAGCCACATGGGAACCGGGACAGGGAGCAATTCACCCCTCCACTTT	CASSHMGTGTGSNSPLHF